Reported below is one TCR beta chain. The table came from immunoSEQ multiplex PCR; TCRdb's copy has only in-frame clones and leaves some out. The table has 170,000 or so clones, approximately 82% seen once. The data stem from a study of blood T cell repertoires in COVID-19. Study in general: COVID-19 samples collected from the United States, Italy and Spain covered acute and convalescent phases.

V was shortened by 6 bases and J by 0 bases, with 14 bases between the two germline ends. CDR1 and CDR2 from the germline V gene are SGHAT and FQNNGV. The CDR3 is made up of 15 amino acids. The chain combines TRBV11-2 with TRBJ2-5, with D maybe TRBD2 (6 bases). The receptor was derived from a woman in her 50s who had recovered from COVID-19. Sequenced material: PBMCs or T cells enriched from blood (not recorded which). This chain's CDR3 is CASSASGLYQETQYF. The DNA of the CDR3 is TGTGCCAGCAGTGCCAGCGGGTTATACCAAGAGACCCAGTACTTC.